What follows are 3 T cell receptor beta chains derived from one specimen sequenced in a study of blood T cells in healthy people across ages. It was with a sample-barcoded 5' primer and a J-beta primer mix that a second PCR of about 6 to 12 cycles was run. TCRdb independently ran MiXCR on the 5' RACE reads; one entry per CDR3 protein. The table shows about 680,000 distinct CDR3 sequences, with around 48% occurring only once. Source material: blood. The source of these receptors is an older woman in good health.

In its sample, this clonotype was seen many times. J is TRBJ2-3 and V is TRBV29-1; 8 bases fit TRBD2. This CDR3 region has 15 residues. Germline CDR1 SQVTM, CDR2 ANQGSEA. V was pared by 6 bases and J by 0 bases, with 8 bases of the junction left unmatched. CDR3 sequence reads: CSVVIAGPSTDTQYF. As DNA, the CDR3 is TGCAGCGTCGTTATAGCGGGACCCAGCACAGATACGCAGTATTTT.

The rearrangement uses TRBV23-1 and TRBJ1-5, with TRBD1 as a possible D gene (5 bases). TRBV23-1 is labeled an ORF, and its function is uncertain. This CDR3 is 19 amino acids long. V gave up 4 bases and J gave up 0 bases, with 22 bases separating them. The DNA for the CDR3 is TGCGCCAGCAGTCCCTTCAAGGGGAAGCTGAGATATAGCAATCAGCCCCAGCATTTT. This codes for CASSPFKGKLRYSNQPQHF.

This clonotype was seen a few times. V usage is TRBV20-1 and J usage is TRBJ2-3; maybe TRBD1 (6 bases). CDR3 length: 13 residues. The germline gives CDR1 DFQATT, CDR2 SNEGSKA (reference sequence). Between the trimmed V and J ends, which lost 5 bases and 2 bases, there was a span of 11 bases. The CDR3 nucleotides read TGCAGTGCTTTTGGACAGAACACAGATACGCAGTATTTT. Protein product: CSAFGQNTDTQYF.